Each of the 14 T cell receptor beta chains below was sequenced from the same sample in a study of graft-versus-host responses after intestinal transplantation. Using immunoSEQ multiplex PCR, the repertoire was profiled, and TCRdb retains in-frame clones only, with some absent. The sample lists some 86,000 clones; 85% to 95% were seen once. The antigens for these receptors are not known. This material consisted of unstimulated CD8+ T cells sorted from spleen or lymph node cells, taken before intestinal transplant. The source is a human donor who received an intestinal transplant.

The rearrangement joins TRBV9 to TRBJ2-5; no definite D call. The CDR3 extends over 15 amino acids. The V and J ends lost 0 bases and 0 bases respectively, with 9 bases between them. Germline loops: CDR1 SGDLS, CDR2 YYNGEE. The CDR3 DNA reads as TGTGCCAGCAGCGTAGGAGGATCCGACCAAGAGACCCAGTACTTC. This codes for CASSVGGSDQETQYF.

This chain uses TRBV28 with TRBJ1-2; D possibly corresponds to TRBD1 (5 bases). V gave up 4 bases and J gave up 7 bases, with 28 bases separating them. Germline V gene lookup returns CDR1 MDHEN and CDR2 SYDVKM. The CDR3 is made up of 18 amino acids. The CDR3 DNA reads as TGTGCCAGCAGTTCCCCAACGAGGGTAGGGACCTTATTTGGTGGCTACACCTTC. Residues: CASSSPTRVGTLFGGYTF.

The chain employs TRBV6-5 and TRBJ1-4; D gene unclear. Germline loops: CDR1 MNHEY, CDR2 SVGAGI. Trimming removed 6 bases at V and 3 bases at J, with 11 bases between. This CDR3 is 14 amino acids long. The CDR3 DNA follows: TGTGCCAGCAGCAACAGAAAACCTAATGAAAAACTGTTTTTT. It encodes CASSNRKPNEKLFF.

Worth noting for this clone: Other DNA sequences within the sample encode an identical CDR3. The CDR3 region is CASSLGTGYGYTF. The CDR3 nucleotides are TGTGCCAGCAGCTTAGGGACCGGCTATGGCTACACCTTC. The chain recombines TRBV13 with TRBJ1-2; D is unresolved. The CDR3 contains 13 residues. Trimming removed 0 bases at V and 4 bases at J, with 6 bases between. Germline lookup yields CDR1 PRHDT and CDR2 FYEKMQ (reference sequence).

The chain employs TRBV11-2 and TRBJ2-5; tentatively, D is TRBD1 or TRBD2 (5 bases each). This CDR3 spans 15 amino acids. V was pared by 1 base and J by 1 base, with 10 bases between. Germline V gene sequence: CDR1 SGHAT, CDR2 FQNNGV. The CDR3 DNA reads TGTGCCAGCAGCTTAGTCTGGGGGTCCCAAGAGACCCAGTACTTC. Translation: CASSLVWGSQETQYF.

The CDR3 loop reads CASSPPRYNEQFF. DNA for the CDR3: TGTGCCAGCAGCCCCCCGAGATACAATGAGCAGTTCTTC. The chain employs TRBV7-9 and TRBJ2-1; D ambiguous. The V gene lost 5 bases and the J gene lost 4 bases, with 9 bases spanning the gap. CDR1 is SEHNR, CDR2 FQNEAQ, per germline (reference sequence). This CDR3 is 13 amino acids long.

This chain links TRBV2 with TRBJ1-1, with 11 positions matching TRBD1. CDR3 length: 13 residues. With 6 bases clipped from V and 4 bases from J, the junction kept 1 base outside the gene matches. Germline V gene data show CDR1 as SNHLY and CDR2 as FYNNEI. The CDR3, as DNA: TGTGCCAGCAGGGACAGGGGGCTCACTGAAGCTTTCTTT. It is translated as CASRDRGLTEAFF.

The genes are TRBV29-1 and TRBJ1-2; D unresolved. Germline values: CDR1 SQVTM, CDR2 ANQGSEA. V lost 4 bases, J lost 4 bases, and 7 bases lay in between. The CDR3 spans 11 residues. CDR3 DNA sequence: TGCAGCGTTGTTACACTCTATGGCTACACCTTC. Translating gives CSVVTLYGYTF.

The chain links TRBV18 to TRBJ2-5, with a tentative D call TRBD1 (5 bases). Per the germline V gene, CDR1 is KGHSH and CDR2 is LQKENI. The CDR3 spans 17 residues. Trimming took 0 bases from V and 4 from J, leaving 18 bases between them. The CDR3 reads CASSPPTAQGGRETQYF. The CDR3 nucleotides read TGTGCCAGCTCACCACCCACGGCCCAGGGCGGCCGAGAGACCCAGTACTTC.

The chain uses TRBV28 and TRBJ2-2; tentatively, D is TRBD1 (5 bases). Trimming pared 2 bases from V and 1 base from J, leaving 5 bases between. The CDR3 spans 14 residues. The V gene's germline CDR1 is MDHEN and CDR2 SYDVKM. CDR3 bases: TGTGCCAGCAGTTTAGGACAGAACACCGGGGAGCTGTTTTTT. Amino acid sequence: CASSLGQNTGELFF.

Points on this clone: In the same sample, other DNA sequences code for this CDR3. V and J are TRBV6-5 and TRBJ2-3; 7 bases fit TRBD2. CDR3 size: 14 residues. Germline CDR1 reads MNHEY; CDR2 reads SVGAGI. V was clipped by 0 bases and J by 3 bases; unmatched bases: 0. CDR3 sequence (DNA): TGTGCCAGCAGTTACTCGGGGGGGACAGATACGCAGTATTTT. This sequence encodes CASSYSGGTDTQYF.

The genes are TRBV29-1 and TRBJ1-2; 9 bases fit TRBD1. CDR3 length: 15 residues. From germline, CDR1 is SQVTM and CDR2 ANQGSEA. J was trimmed by 4 bases and V by 4 bases; bases with no gene match: 10. CDR3 region: CSVGETGGIPYGYTF. CDR3 coding DNA: TGCAGCGTTGGGGAAACAGGGGGCATACCCTATGGCTACACCTTC. Using reference TRBV29-1 and TRBJ1-2 for the parts outside the CDR3, the full variable domain is SAVISQKPSRDICQRGTSLTIQCQVDSQVTMMFWYRQQPGQSLTLIATANQGSEATYESGFVIDKFPISRPNLTFSTLTVSNMSPEDSSIYLCSVGETGGIPYGYTFGSGTRLTVV.

The CDR3 sequence: CAISEGTGVFTGELFF. The DNA of the CDR3 is TGTGCCATCAGTGAAGGTACAGGGGTGTTCACCGGGGAGCTGTTTTTT. This chain joins TRBV10-3 and TRBJ2-2; 7 positions match TRBD1. CDR3 size: 16 residues. V lost 3 bases to trimming and J lost 4 bases; unmatched junction nucleotides: 8. Looked up from germline, CDR1 is ENHRY and CDR2 is SYGVKD.

This clone came up once. V and J are TRBV7-6 and TRBJ2-5; perhaps TRBD2 as D (5 bases). The germline gives CDR1 SGHVS, CDR2 FNYEAQ. Trimming removed 3 bases at V and 4 bases at J, with 12 bases between. The CDR3 length is 14 residues. This chain's CDR3 is CASSFNSVGETQYF. CDR3 nucleotides: TGTGCCAGCAGCTTCAATAGCGTTGGAGAGACCCAGTACTTC.